This passage covers 14 T cell receptor beta chains from one sample sequenced in a study of cytomegalovirus exposure and HLA in healthy donors. The primer mix had 60 Vbeta and 13 Jbeta primers. The repertoire was sequenced with immunoSEQ multiplex PCR; TCRdb's copy has only in-frame clones and lacks some. The listing contains about 200,000 clones. Sample: PBMCs. The receptors shown here come from a girl aged 2 to 10 in good health and CMV-seropositive.

The genes are TRBV6-1 and TRBJ2-5; TRBD1 aligns across 10 bases. The germline CDR1 and CDR2 sequences are MNHNS and SASEGT. The CDR3 has 13 residues. With V trimmed by 6 bases and J by 4 bases, 2 bases remained unmatched. The DNA for the CDR3 is TGTGCCAGCAGGACAGGGGGCTCAGAGACCCAGTACTTC. It encodes CASRTGGSETQYF.

The chain couples TRBV18 to TRBJ2-1, with D unresolved. CDR1 is KGHSH, CDR2 LQKENI, per germline. The CDR3 extends over 13 amino acids. The ends were cut back, 0 bases at V and 10 bases at J, with 10 bases in the middle. The DNA for the CDR3 is TGTGCCAGCTCACCACCGTTACAGTCCGAGCAGTTCTTC. Translating gives CASSPPLQSEQFF.

The rearrangement links TRBV5-1 to TRBJ2-6, with D possibly TRBD2 on 6 matching bases. V lost 4 bases and J 2 bases, leaving 10 bases between the germline ends. Germline V gene lookup returns CDR1 SGHRS and CDR2 YFSETQ. There are 15 residues in the CDR3. CDR3 in amino acids: CASSEGGAGANVLTF. The CDR3 DNA reads as TGCGCCAGCAGCGAAGGAGGGGCTGGGGCCAACGTCCTGACTTTC.

The rearrangement links TRBV19 to TRBJ1-2, with a possible D match to TRBD1 (6 bases). CDR1 and CDR2 (germline): LNHDA, SQIVND (reference sequence). The CDR3 consists of 13 residues. V was trimmed by 3 bases and J by 4 bases, leaving 9 bases between them. The CDR3 reads CASSIQTGYGYTF. CDR3 sequence (DNA): TGTGCCAGTAGTATTCAGACAGGCTATGGCTACACCTTC.

V and J are TRBV5-1 and TRBJ2-7; 10 bases align to TRBD2. From germline, CDR1 is SGHRS and CDR2 YFSETQ. The V segment lost 0 bases and the J segment 0 bases; nucleotides outside the gene matches: 6. There are 17 residues in the CDR3. CDR3 amino acids: CASSLAGTSDLSYEQYF. In DNA, the CDR3 is TGCGCCAGCAGCTTGGCCGGGACTAGCGACCTCTCCTACGAGCAGTACTTC. The full variable domain, in which reference TRBV5-1 and TRBJ2-7 provide the parts outside the CDR3, is KAGVTQTPRYLIKTRGQQVTLSCSPISGHRSVSWYQQTPGQGLQFLFEYFSETQRNKGNFPGRFSGRQFSNSRSEMNVSTLELGDSALYLCASSLAGTSDLSYEQYFGPGTRLTVT.

The V call is TRBV7-2, the J call TRBJ2-3; no reliable D call. Germline CDR1 is SGHTA and CDR2 is FQGNSA. V dropped 3 bases and J dropped 4 bases, with 11 bases sitting between them. There are 14 residues in the CDR3. The CDR3 protein is CASSLFSSSDTQYF. The CDR3 DNA follows: TGTGCCAGCAGCTTGTTCTCCAGTTCAGATACGCAGTATTTT.

This chain uses TRBV2 with TRBJ2-7; D gene unclear. In germline, CDR1 is SNHLY, CDR2 FYNNEI. This CDR3 is built from 12 residues. V shed 6 bases and J shed 1 base, with 7 bases lying between them. The CDR3 loop reads CASRQPSYEQYF. DNA of the CDR3: TGTGCCAGCAGACAGCCGTCCTACGAGCAGTACTTC. Full variable domain (remainder filled in from reference TRBV2 and TRBJ2-7): EPEVTQTPSHQVTQMGQEVILRCVPISNHLYFYWYRQILGQKVEFLVSFYNNEISEKSEIFDDQFSVERPDGSNFTLKIRSTKLEDSAMYFCASRQPSYEQYFGPGTRLTVT.

This chain uses TRBV5-1 with TRBJ1-5, with D possibly matching TRBD1 (5 bases). Deletions cut 2 bases from V and 4 bases from J, with 13 bases between. Germline loops: CDR1 SGHRS, CDR2 YFSETQ. The CDR3 is made up of 15 amino acids. The chain's CDR3 is CASSFQGGPNQPQHF. CDR3 nucleotides: TGCGCCAGCAGCTTCCAGGGAGGGCCTAATCAGCCCCAGCATTTT.

The V call is TRBV28, the J call TRBJ2-7; 9 bases are shared with TRBD2. CDR3 length equals 16 residues. Germline V CDR1 and CDR2: MDHEN, SYDVKM. The V and J ends lost 2 bases and 3 bases, in that order; junction bases with no gene match: 8. CDR3 amino acids: CASSLPGTSPLYEQYF. The DNA for the CDR3 is TGTGCCAGCAGTTTACCCGGGACTAGCCCTCTCTACGAGCAGTACTTC.

The chain couples TRBV20-1 to TRBJ1-2; no clear D gene. There are 11 residues in the CDR3. V shed 6 bases and J shed 3 bases, with 8 bases lying between them. Germline assignment: CDR1 DFQATT and CDR2 SNEGSKA (reference sequence). The CDR3 sequence: CSAYQDYGYTF. CDR3 nucleotide sequence: TGCAGTGCCTACCAAGACTATGGCTACACCTTC.

The chain uses TRBV10-3 and TRBJ2-7, with TRBD1 matching over 7 bases. The germline gives CDR1 ENHRY, CDR2 SYGVKD. The CDR3 totals 14 residues. The V gene end was trimmed by 4 bases and the J gene end by 0 bases; junction bases not matched to a gene: 3. The CDR3 loop reads CAISVAGGSYEQYF. CDR3 sequence (DNA): TGTGCCATCAGTGTCGCAGGGGGCTCCTACGAGCAGTACTTC.

The rearrangement uses TRBV28 and TRBJ2-2; 7 nucleotides match TRBD1. V trimming: 5 bases; J trimming: 3 bases; junction bases outside the gene matches: 12. This CDR3 region has 17 residues. CDR1 is MDHEN, CDR2 SYDVKM, per germline. CDR3 coding DNA: TGTGCCAGCAGTCCGATCTTGACAGGGTTCGACACCGGGGAGCTGTTTTTT. Encoded protein: CASSPILTGFDTGELFF.

The rearrangement joins TRBV30 to TRBJ2-2, with a possible D match to TRBD2 (5 bases). Germline loops: CDR1 GTSNPN, CDR2 SVGIG (reference sequence). Trimming took off 4 bases at V and 7 bases at J, with 10 bases between the two ends. The CDR3 is 12 amino acids. In DNA form, the CDR3 reads TGTGCCTGGACCTGGACTGTCGGGGAGCTGTTTTTT. It yields the protein CAWTWTVGELFF.

The chain has TRBV5-1 and TRBJ1-1, with D uncertain. Germline assignment: CDR1 SGHRS and CDR2 YFSETQ. Trimming removed 4 bases at V and 3 bases at J, with 16 bases between. This CDR3 is built from 15 residues. CDR3 sequence: CASSPSEGSYTEAFF. DNA for the CDR3: TGCGCCAGCAGCCCCAGTGAGGGATCCTACACTGAAGCTTTCTTT. The variable domain in full, completed from reference TRBV5-1 and TRBJ1-1, reads KAGVTQTPRYLIKTRGQQVTLSCSPISGHRSVSWYQQTPGQGLQFLFEYFSETQRNKGNFPGRFSGRQFSNSRSEMNVSTLELGDSALYLCASSPSEGSYTEAFFGQGTRLTVV.